One and the same sample provided the 29 T cell receptor beta chains below, sequenced in a study of T cell responses to AZD1222 COVID-19 vaccine. Generated by immunoSEQ multiplex PCR, the TCRdb table keeps only in-frame clones and is missing some. Of about 120,000 clones in the sample, around 93% are singletons; the top ten hold 4% to 6%. Sequences were derived from peripheral blood, sampled 28 days after the second AZD1222 dose. The receptors here all came from an adult who received the AZD1222 COVID-19 vaccine.

The chain recombines TRBV10-1 with TRBJ2-1; possible D gene TRBD1, 5 bases. The V and J ends lost 3 bases and 7 bases respectively, with 7 bases between them. CDR3 size: 12 residues. Germline assignment: CDR1 WNHNN and CDR2 SYGVQD (reference sequence). The CDR3 spells CASSDRVNEQFF. The CDR3 DNA follows: TGCGCCAGCAGTGACAGGGTAAATGAGCAGTTCTTC.

The rearrangement joins TRBV18 to TRBJ2-2, with D possibly being TRBD2 (5 bases). Trimming took off 1 base at V and 0 bases at J, with 9 bases between the two ends. Germline V gene lookup returns CDR1 KGHSH and CDR2 LQKENI. The CDR3 extends over 16 amino acids. The CDR3 DNA is TGTGCCAGCTCACCACAGAGGGTTTCGAACACCGGGGAGCTGTTTTTT. Its translation is CASSPQRVSNTGELFF.

V is TRBV11-1 and J is TRBJ1-1; D not certain. Germline V lookup: CDR1 SGHAT, CDR2 FQDESV (reference sequence). V gave up 5 bases and J gave up 1 base, with 14 bases separating them. The length of the CDR3 is 15 residues. The CDR3 bases are TGTGCCAGCAGCCAAGGAGGCGCGGGGAACACTGAAGCTTTCTTT. Translated, it gives CASSQGGAGNTEAFF.

This clone was recorded only once. V usage is TRBV27 and J usage is TRBJ2-7; the match to TRBD2 covers 7 bases. The V and J ends lost 5 bases and 0 bases, in that order; junction bases with no gene match: 10. The length of the CDR3 is 16 residues. Germline V gene sequence: CDR1 MNHEY, CDR2 SMNVEV (reference sequence). CDR3: CASSVNSGSLSYEQYF. As DNA, the CDR3 is TGTGCCAGCAGTGTTAATAGCGGGTCCCTCTCCTACGAGCAGTACTTC.

The V call is TRBV14, the J call TRBJ1-2; D ambiguous. Germline lookup yields CDR1 SGHDN and CDR2 FVKESK. V dropped 0 bases and J dropped 5 bases, with 16 bases sitting between them. The CDR3 has 16 amino acids. The CDR3 is CASSQESPGKSYGYTF. DNA for the CDR3: TGTGCCAGCAGCCAAGAAAGTCCAGGAAAATCTTATGGCTACACCTTC.

This chain uses TRBV19 with TRBJ2-3, with unresolved D. V was cut by 11 bases and J by 1 base, with 16 bases left in between. The CDR3 has 14 amino acids. The germline V gene has CDR1 LNHDA and CDR2 SQIVND (reference sequence). CDR3 coding DNA: TGTGCCGCCTCCCGTCCGGGTGGCACAGATACGCAGTATTTT. Amino acids: CAASRPGGTDTQYF. Full variable domain (missing parts from reference TRBV19 and TRBJ2-3): DGGITQSPKYLFRKEGQNVTLSCEQNLNHDAMYWYRQDPGQGLRLIYYSQIVNDFQKGDIAEGYSVSREKKESFPLTVTSAQKNPTAFYLCAASRPGGTDTQYFGPGTRLTVL.

The V call is TRBV5-1, the J call TRBJ2-3; 12 nucleotides line up with TRBD2. The junction had 11 bases not matched to a gene; V was cut back by 4 bases and J by 5 bases. The V gene's germline CDR1 is SGHRS and CDR2 YFSETQ. The CDR3 spans 17 residues. The CDR3 nucleotides are TGCGCCAGCAGCCCGACCTCTAGCGGGAGGGGTAAAGATACGCAGTATTTT. Translation gives CASSPTSSGRGKDTQYF.

The V gene is TRBV4-1, the J gene TRBJ1-2, with 8 bases that match TRBD1. The CDR3 is 14 residues long. The V and J ends lost 3 bases and 7 bases, in that order; junction bases with no gene match: 7. Looked up from germline, CDR1 is MGHRA and CDR2 is YSYEKL. The DNA for the CDR3 is TGCGCCAGCAGCCAGGACAGGGTGATAGGTGGCTACACCTTC. It codes for CASSQDRVIGGYTF.

V and J are TRBV6-4 and TRBJ1-3; D is undetermined. The germline V gene encodes CDR1 MRHNA and CDR2 SNTAGT. Trimming shortened V by 6 bases and J by 0 bases, and 12 bases separated the two germline ends. The CDR3 is made up of 15 amino acids. CDR3 DNA: TGTGCCAGCAGGACCCGTCCTAGCTCTGGAAACACCATATATTTT. Its translation is CASRTRPSSGNTIYF.

This sequence joins TRBV19 and TRBJ2-3, with D possibly being TRBD2 (5 bases). The V and J ends lost 5 bases and 2 bases respectively, with 8 bases between them. This CDR3 has 13 amino acids. Germline loops: CDR1 LNHDA, CDR2 SQIVND (reference sequence). The DNA for the CDR3 is TGTGCCAGTAGTCTAGCCCCCACAGATACGCAGTATTTT. It codes for CASSLAPTDTQYF.

The chain joins TRBV7-2 to TRBJ2-2; no clear D gene. CDR1 SGHTA and CDR2 FQGNSA come from the germline V gene. The CDR3 length is 14 residues. V was clipped by 0 bases and J by 3 bases, with 5 bases between them. CDR3 sequence reads: CASSLAGDTGELFF. In DNA, the CDR3 is TGTGCCAGCAGCTTAGCTGGGGACACCGGGGAGCTGTTTTTT.

This chain links TRBV30 with TRBJ2-5; TRBD1 matches 10 bases. CDR3 length equals 17 residues. Germline-derived CDR1 and CDR2 are GTSNPN and SVGIG (reference sequence). J lost 3 bases, V lost 0 bases, and 10 bases had no gene match. CDR3 amino acids: CAWSVRLRTGGKETQYF. CDR3 coding DNA: TGTGCCTGGAGTGTACGGCTCCGGACAGGGGGGAAAGAGACCCAGTACTTC.

This sequence joins TRBV13 and TRBJ2-3; 7 bases align to TRBD2. V shed 5 bases and J 3 bases; nucleotides not matched to a gene: 11. Per the germline V gene, CDR1 is PRHDT and CDR2 is FYEKMQ (reference sequence). The CDR3 runs to 16 residues. The chain's CDR3 is CASSLGLVLETDTQYF. The DNA for the CDR3 is TGTGCCAGCAGCCTCGGACTAGTTTTGGAGACAGATACGCAGTATTTT.

This clone was observed once. This chain uses TRBV27 with TRBJ2-3; no firm D call. V was shortened by 3 bases and J by 1 base, with 8 bases between the two germline ends. Germline V lookup: CDR1 MNHEY, CDR2 SMNVEV (reference sequence). This CDR3 has 14 residues. The CDR3 sequence: CASSLAQGTDTQYF. The CDR3 DNA is TGTGCCAGCAGTTTGGCCCAGGGCACAGATACGCAGTATTTT.

In its sample, this clone was seen once. The rearrangement uses TRBV9 and TRBJ2-2; 10 bases align to TRBD2. Germline assignment: CDR1 SGDLS and CDR2 YYNGEE. The CDR3 is made up of 14 amino acids. J gave up 8 bases and V 0 bases, and 1 base lay outside the gene matches. CDR3 in amino acids: CASSVEGLAGELFF. The CDR3 region has the DNA TGTGCCAGCAGCGTAGAGGGACTAGCGGGGGAGCTGTTTTTT.

The chain carries TRBV6-1 and TRBJ1-2; tentatively, D is TRBD1 (5 bases). Trimming cost V 3 bases and J 8 bases, with 19 bases left between them. The CDR3 is made up of 15 amino acids. Germline CDR1 reads MNHNS; CDR2 reads SASEGT. CDR3 loop: CASSDPGRVLGGYTF. The CDR3 bases are TGTGCCAGCAGTGACCCGGGCAGGGTACTAGGGGGCTACACCTTC.

The chain carries TRBV6-6 and TRBJ1-2, with no clear D. Deletions cut 0 bases from V and 8 bases from J, with 16 bases between. From germline, CDR1 is MNHNY and CDR2 SVGAGI (reference sequence). The CDR3 is 15 amino acids. CDR3 nucleotides: TGTGCCAGCAGTTACTCGACGGGCCTTCCACGGGGCTACACCTTC. It codes for CASSYSTGLPRGYTF.

The rearrangement joins TRBV4-1 to TRBJ1-2, with D hard to call. V lost 0 bases, J lost 6 bases, and 14 bases lay in between. CDR1 and CDR2 (germline): MGHRA, YSYEKL. This CDR3 is built from 15 residues. The CDR3 bases are TGCGCCAGCAGCCAAGATCTCCGGGGTCTGCATGGCTACACCTTC. This gives the protein CASSQDLRGLHGYTF.

The genes are TRBV18 and TRBJ2-3; 13 bases agree with TRBD2. With V trimmed by 2 bases and J by 5 bases, 10 bases remained unmatched. Germline V CDR1 and CDR2: KGHSH, LQKENI. The CDR3 has 18 residues. In nucleotides, the CDR3 is TGTGCCAGCTCACCAAAGCTTAGGACTAGCGGGGGAGAAGATACGCAGTATTTT. Translated, it gives CASSPKLRTSGGEDTQYF.

The rearrangement uses TRBV5-1 and TRBJ1-2, with a possible D match to TRBD1 (6 bases). Looked up from germline, CDR1 is SGHRS and CDR2 is YFSETQ. The V and J ends lost 0 bases and 8 bases respectively, with 11 bases between them. The CDR3 sequence is 13 residues long. This CDR3 is CASSLDRVAGYTF. CDR3 coding DNA: TGCGCCAGCAGCTTGGACAGGGTGGCAGGCTACACCTTC.

V usage is TRBV25-1 and J usage is TRBJ2-7, with 7 bases matching TRBD1. The germline CDR1 and CDR2 sequences are MGHDK and SYGVNS. CDR3 length equals 14 residues. After removal of 10 bases from V and 4 bases from J, the junction contained 13 bases not matched to a gene. CDR3 nucleotide sequence: TGTGCCACCAACTCCGGGGACAGACTTTACGAGCAGTACTTC. This codes for CATNSGDRLYEQYF.

The rearrangement links TRBV4-1 to TRBJ1-2, with 10 bases that match TRBD1. This CDR3 comprises 16 residues. Per germline, CDR1 MGHRA and CDR2 YSYEKL. J gave up 5 bases and V 0 bases, and 6 bases lay outside the gene matches. CDR3 DNA: TGCGCCAGCAGCCAAGATTCCGGACAGGGGGTATATGGCTACACCTTC. This translates into CASSQDSGQGVYGYTF.

This clone was detected only once. V is TRBV7-7 and J is TRBJ1-4; 9 nucleotides line up with TRBD1. This CDR3 is built from 17 residues. CDR1 is SSHAT, CDR2 FNYEAQ, per germline (reference sequence). The CDR3 DNA follows: TGTGCTAGCTTCCACTGGACAGGGGCATCAACTAATGAAAAACTGTTTTTT. It translates to CASFHWTGASTNEKLFF.

The chain employs TRBV7-9 and TRBJ1-4; D not resolved. The germline V and J ends were trimmed by 5 bases and 8 bases, with 12 bases remaining between them. There are 13 residues in the CDR3. The germline V gene has CDR1 SEHNR and CDR2 FQNEAQ (reference sequence). CDR3 nucleotides: TGTGCCAGCAGCCCCAGTCCCAAGGAAAAACTGTTTTTT. It is translated as CASSPSPKEKLFF. Filled out from reference TRBV7-9 and TRBJ1-4, the complete variable domain reads DTGVSQNPRHKITKRGQNVTFRCDPISEHNRLYWYRQTLGQGPEFLTYFQNEAQLEKSRLLSDRFSAERPKGSFSTLEIQRTEQGDSAMYLCASSPSPKEKLFFGSGTQLSVL.

This sequence joins TRBV5-1 and TRBJ1-2; the match to TRBD1 covers 9 bases. The CDR3 has 13 amino acids. Germline CDR1 and CDR2: SGHRS and YFSETQ. Trimming took 4 bases from V and 5 from J; bases not matched to a gene: 3. The chain's CDR3 is CASSPDRGYGYTF. The CDR3 DNA reads as TGCGCCAGCAGCCCGGACAGGGGATATGGCTACACCTTC.

V usage is TRBV6-2 or TRBV6-3 and J usage is TRBJ2-5, with D perhaps TRBD1 (6 bases). Germline CDR1 is MNHEY and CDR2 is SVGEGT. The CDR3 loop spans 15 amino acids. The V end lost 0 bases, the J end lost 7 bases, and 15 bases lay between the germline ends. CDR3 sequence reads: CASSYSDSSEVTQYF. The CDR3 DNA reads as TGTGCCAGCAGTTACTCGGACAGCAGTGAAGTGACCCAGTACTTC.

This sequence joins TRBV25-1 and TRBJ2-7; TRBD1 agrees at 9 bases. With V trimmed by 6 bases and J by 3 bases, 3 bases remained unmatched. The germline V gene encodes CDR1 MGHDK and CDR2 SYGVNS. CDR3 length: 13 residues. The CDR3, as DNA: TGTGCCAGCAGACAGACAGGGGGCTACGAGCAGTACTTC. Amino acid sequence: CASRQTGGYEQYF.

The chain joins TRBV5-1 to TRBJ1-5; D gene unclear. The V gene lost 4 bases and the J gene lost 4 bases, with 12 bases spanning the gap. Germline CDR1 SGHRS, CDR2 YFSETQ. The CDR3 loop spans 14 amino acids. The CDR3: CASSPRGGNQPQHF. For the CDR3, the DNA is TGCGCCAGCAGCCCGCGGGGTGGGAATCAGCCCCAGCATTTT.

This chain joins TRBV18 and TRBJ1-4; D unresolved. With 3 bases removed from V and 8 bases from J, the gap between germline ends came to 13 bases. This CDR3 region has 14 residues. CDR1 is KGHSH and CDR2 is LQKENI in the germline V gene. This CDR3 is CASSPPGSQEKLFF. In nucleotides, the CDR3 is TGTGCCAGCTCACCGCCGGGTTCACAAGAAAAACTGTTTTTT.